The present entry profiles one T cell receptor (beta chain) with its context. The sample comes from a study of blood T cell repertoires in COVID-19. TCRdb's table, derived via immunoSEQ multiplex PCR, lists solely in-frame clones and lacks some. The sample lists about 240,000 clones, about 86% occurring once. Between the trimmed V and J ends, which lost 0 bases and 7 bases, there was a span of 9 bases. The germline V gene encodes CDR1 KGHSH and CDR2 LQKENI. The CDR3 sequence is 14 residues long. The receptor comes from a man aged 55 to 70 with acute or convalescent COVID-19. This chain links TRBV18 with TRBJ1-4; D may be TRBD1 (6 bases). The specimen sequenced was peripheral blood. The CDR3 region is CASSPPGQPEKLFF. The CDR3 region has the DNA TGTGCCAGCTCACCACCGGGACAACCTGAAAAACTGTTTTTT.